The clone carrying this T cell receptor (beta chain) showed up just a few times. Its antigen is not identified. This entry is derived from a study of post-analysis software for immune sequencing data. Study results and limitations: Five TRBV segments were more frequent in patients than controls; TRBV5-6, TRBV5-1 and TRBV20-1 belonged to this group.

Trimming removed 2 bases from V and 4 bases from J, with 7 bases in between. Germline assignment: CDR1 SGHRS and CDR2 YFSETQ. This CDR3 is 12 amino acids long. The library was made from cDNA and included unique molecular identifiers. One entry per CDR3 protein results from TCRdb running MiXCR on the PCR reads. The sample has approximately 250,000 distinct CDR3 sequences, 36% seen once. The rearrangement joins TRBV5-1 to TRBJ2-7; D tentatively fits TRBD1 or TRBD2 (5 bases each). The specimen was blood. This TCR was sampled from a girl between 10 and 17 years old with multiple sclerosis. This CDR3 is CASSFEGYEQYF. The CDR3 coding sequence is TGCGCCAGCAGCTTTGAGGGGTACGAGCAGTACTTC. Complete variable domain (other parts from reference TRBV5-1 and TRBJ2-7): KAGVTQTPRYLIKTRGQQVTLSCSPISGHRSVSWYQQTPGQGLQFLFEYFSETQRNKGNFPGRFSGRQFSNSRSEMNVSTLELGDSALYLCASSFEGYEQYFGPGTRLTVT.